This section outlines one T cell receptor beta chain sequence together with its context. Its antigen is unidentified. Specified treatment: 15 Gy SBRT to primary tumor, nephrectomy 4 weeks later. Nephrectomy followed 15 Gy stereotactic body radiation by 4 weeks. Sequencing used immunoSEQ multiplex PCR; TCRdb keeps in-frame clones, though not all of them. This sample has about 15,000 clones, with less than 65% found just once. This entry belongs to a study of radiation and T cells in renal cell carcinoma. The study, taken as a whole, reports: No pretreatment tumor biopsies were available for baseline clonotypes.

The CDR3 sequence is 13 residues long. Germline V gene sequence: CDR1 SQVTM, CDR2 ANQGSEA. The V end lost 1 base, the J end lost 7 bases, and 10 bases lay between the germline ends. The chain carries TRBV29-1 and TRBJ2-2; D may be TRBD1 (5 bases). The source is a woman in her seventies with renal cell carcinoma. The input for sequencing was tumor tissue, taken from a patient whose treatment included radiotherapy and nephrectomy. In DNA, the CDR3 is TGCAGCGTTGAAGTATCAGGGAACGGGGAGCTGTTTTTT. It translates to CSVEVSGNGELFF.